This T cell receptor beta chain appears in the sequencing data of a study of Tregs in tolerant kidney transplant recipients. Overall study: Mixed chimerism was transient after nonmyeloablative marrow transplants from related graft donors. General observations from the study: Some patients' samples used different primers over time, so nucleotide sequences weren't comparable. This study did not directly address biological reproducibility.

This clone was seen only a few times. What it binds is unknown. Unstimulated Tregs (CD4+CD25+CD127-) and CD4+CD25- non-Tregs were sorted from PBMCs. Assay used: immunoSEQ multiplex PCR; TCRdb lists only in-frame clones, some missing. The table shows some 66,000 clones, with roughly 92% occurring only once. Germline-derived CDR1 and CDR2 are SQVTM and ANQGSEA. This CDR3 is built from 16 residues. Deletions cut 0 bases from V and 0 bases from J, with 15 bases between. The receptor was derived from a human donor who received a combined kidney and bone marrow transplant. This chain joins TRBV29-1 and TRBJ2-7; D is possibly TRBD2 (5 bases). The source material was CD8+ T cells from blood, sampled before the transplant. The CDR3 reads CSVEETLAGSSYEQYF. The DNA for the CDR3 is TGCAGCGTTGAAGAGACCCTGGCGGGCAGCTCCTACGAGCAGTACTTC.